This T cell receptor (beta chain) was captured by sequencing in a study of blood T cells in healthy people across ages. The study's findings and limits: Older age went with lower TCR beta diversity per million T cells, in a roughly linear way.

Germline CDR1 reads MNHEY; CDR2 reads SVGEGT. With 6 bases removed from V and 1 base from J, the gap between germline ends came to 15 bases. The CDR3 sequence is 15 residues long. For the second PCR, which ran for 7 to 11 cycles, a sample-barcoded 5' primer and a J-beta primer mix were used. Each CDR3 protein gets one entry after TCRdb re-called the 5' RACE reads with MiXCR. Of some 750,000 distinct CDR3 sequences listed, 20% to 25% are singletons. This clonotype was recorded a few times. The antigen remains undetermined. This sequence was found in a man between 65 and 85 years old in good health. Sequencing was done on a sample of blood. J is TRBJ1-1 and V is TRBV6-2 or TRBV6-3; no firm D call. The CDR3, as DNA: TGTGCCAGCAGGCCTAATACCGCAAGGAACACTGAAGCTTTCTTT. Amino acid sequence: CASRPNTARNTEAFF.